Below are 13 T cell receptor beta chains sequenced from a single sample in a study of prognosis after radiotherapy for stage I lung cancer. Multiplex PCR in two rounds served to amplify TCR beta CDR3 from genomic DNA. It was primers specific to each TRBV and TRBJ gene that first-round PCR used. One entry per CDR3 protein, called by TCRdb with MiXCR from the multiplex PCR reads. Among roughly 30,000 distinct CDR3 sequences listed, nearly 35% were seen once. Sequencing was performed on PBMCs, taken before or after stereotactic body radiation therapy (not recorded which). These TCRs come from a donor over 45 with non-small cell lung cancer.

This clonotype was seen ten or more times. The chain couples TRBV27 to TRBJ2-1; 8 bases are a match to TRBD2. V was clipped by 5 bases and J by 5 bases; unmatched bases: 8. The length of the CDR3 is 15 residues. Looked up from germline, CDR1 is MNHEY and CDR2 is SMNVEV (reference sequence). The CDR3, as DNA: TGTGCCAGCAGTCCCAGGGGCGGGAGGAACAATGAGCAGTTCTTC. It translates to CASSPRGGRNNEQFF.

On this clonotype itself: The junction and the germline gene differ at one end; a read error may be behind it. The V call is TRBV6-1, the J call TRBJ1-6; D may be TRBD1 (6 bases). CDR1 is MNHNS, CDR2 SASEGT, per germline. There are 14 residues in the CDR3. In DNA form, the CDR3 reads TGTGCCAGCAGTCGTAGGAACAGGGTCTCACCCCTCCACTTC. This codes for CASSRRNRVSPLHF.

As to this clonotype: Given a far larger clone just one base away, this is likely a sequencing read error. This chain joins TRBV6-9 and TRBJ1-2; 9 bases are shared with TRBD1. Germline V gives CDR1 MNHGY, CDR2 SVAAGI. The J segment lost 0 bases and the V segment lost 2 bases, leaving 4 bases of the junction unmatched. This CDR3 comprises 16 residues. The CDR3 loop reads CASSYQTGGANYGYTF. CDR3 DNA: TGTGCCAGCAGTTATCAAACAGGGGGCGCTAACTATGGCTACACCTTC.

The chain recombines TRBV28 with TRBJ1-5, with TRBD1 identical over 10 bases. Trimming at V came to 10 bases and at J to 7 bases, leaving 10 bases not matched to a gene. The CDR3 is 14 amino acids. Germline loops: CDR1 MDHEN, CDR2 SYDVKM. CDR3 protein: CAMRGTGAGQPQHF. The CDR3 coding sequence is TGTGCCATGAGAGGGACAGGGGCTGGGCAGCCCCAGCATTTT.

Note on this clonotype: A far larger clone is a single base away, which makes a read error likely. The chain carries TRBV19 and TRBJ2-4, with D tentatively TRBD1 or TRBD2 (6 bases each). The CDR3 length is 11 residues. Germline CDR1 and CDR2: LNHDA and SQIVND (reference sequence). The CDR3 nucleotides are TGTGCCAGTAGTACGGAGGGGGGACATTTCTTC. This translates into CASSTEGGHFF.

This clonotype was picked up many times. The rearrangement links TRBV12-3 or TRBV12-4 to TRBJ2-5; D is uncertain. The CDR3 length is 16 residues. Trimming cost V 1 base and J 1 base, with 13 bases left between them. This chain's CDR3 is CASSLGSSGAQETQYF. In DNA, the CDR3 is TGTGCCAGCAGTTTAGGTTCTTCCGGTGCCCAAGAGACCCAGTACTTC.

V is TRBV12-3 or TRBV12-4 and J is TRBJ2-2, with unresolved D. Trimming took off 7 bases at V and 4 bases at J, with 13 bases between the two ends. The CDR3 spans 14 residues. CDR3 DNA sequence: TGTGCCAGCATCTCTCTGACGTCCACCGGGGAGCTGTTTTTT. This encodes CASISLTSTGELFF.

This clonotype was seen ten or more times. The chain joins TRBV3-1 to TRBJ2-1; D possibly uses TRBD1 or TRBD2 (5 bases each). The V end was cut by 4 bases, the J end by 1 base, with 8 bases between. This CDR3 has 14 amino acids. In germline, CDR1 is LGHDT, CDR2 YNNKEL (reference sequence). This chain's CDR3 is CASSPRGSYNEQFF. DNA for the CDR3: TGTGCCAGCAGCCCGAGGGGATCCTACAATGAGCAGTTCTTC.

This clonotype was counted many times. The chain is built from TRBV19 and TRBJ2-3; no clear D gene. Trimming took 5 bases from V and 1 from J, leaving 7 bases between them. Germline V lookup: CDR1 LNHDA, CDR2 SQIVND (reference sequence). The CDR3 has 13 residues. CDR3 protein: CASSSGRTDTQYF. In DNA form, the CDR3 reads TGTGCCAGTAGTTCGGGTCGCACAGATACGCAGTATTTT.

This clonotype has just one count. The likely explanation is a read error, given a far larger clone one base away. This chain uses TRBV6-2 or TRBV6-3 with TRBJ2-5, with 7 bases matching TRBD2. Germline CDR1 reads MNHEY; CDR2 reads SVGEGT. V shed 9 bases and J 2 bases; nucleotides not matched to a gene: 6. This CDR3 comprises 13 residues. The CDR3 sequence: CARGRTRQETQYF. CDR3 nucleotides: TGTGCCAGAGGAAGGACTAGGCAAGAGACCCAGTACTTC.

The chain joins TRBV6-1 to TRBJ2-5; 10 bases map to TRBD2. This CDR3 is 14 amino acids long. Germline CDR1 reads MNHNS; CDR2 reads SASEGT. Germline trimming cut 8 bases from V and 7 bases from J; bases unmatched to any gene: 10. The CDR3 spells CASRYSGRRGTQYF. CDR3 coding DNA: TGTGCCAGCCGATATAGCGGGAGGAGAGGGACCCAGTACTTC.

This clonotype was seen at least ten times. The rearrangement uses TRBV28 and TRBJ1-5; D not certain. The CDR3 extends over 12 amino acids. Trimming took off 9 bases at V and 4 bases at J, with 10 bases between the two ends. The V gene's germline CDR1 is MDHEN and CDR2 SYDVKM. The DNA of the CDR3 is TGTGCCAGTCGGGTGGCGAATCAGCCCCAGCATTTT. Encoded protein: CASRVANQPQHF. Filled out from reference TRBV28 and TRBJ1-5, the complete variable domain reads DVKVTQSSRYLVKRTGEKVFLECVQDMDHENMFWYRQDPGLGLRLIYFSYDVKMKEKGDIPEGYSVSREKKERFSLILESASTNQTSMYLCASRVANQPQHFGDGTRLSIL.

In the case of this clonotype: This probably arose from a read error, given a far larger clone one base away. The rearrangement joins TRBV27 to TRBJ1-2; 7 nucleotides align to TRBD1. The germline V gene has CDR1 MNHEY and CDR2 SMNVEV (reference sequence). The CDR3 has 16 residues. V gave up 5 bases and J gave up 4 bases; unmatched junction bases: 13. This chain's CDR3 is CASSDSAERGLYGYTF. In DNA, the CDR3 is TGTGCCAGCAGTGACTCGGCGGAAAGGGGGCTCTATGGCTACACCTTC.